This T cell receptor (beta chain) is drawn from a study of post-analysis software for immune sequencing data. Study background: The patients showed relapsing-remitting, secondary progressive and progressive-relapsing multiple sclerosis courses.

Carried by the TCR beta cDNA libraries were unique molecular identifiers. From around 1 to 9.1 million T cells, 400,000 to 500,000 cDNA molecules were obtained. TCRdb recomputed calls from the PCR reads with MiXCR, one row per CDR3 protein. Here the sample spans about 680,000 distinct CDR3 sequences, 55% to 60% being singletons. Study-level findings and limits: Among multiple sclerosis patients, normalized Chao1 diversity was significantly below that of controls. In patients, TRBV5-6, TRBV5-1 and TRBV20-1 belonged to 4 or 5 TRBV segments found more frequently than in controls. The F measure placed samples prepared in the same batch into strongly shared clusters.

The CDR3 totals 13 residues. Trimming took off 7 bases at V and 13 bases at J, with 20 bases between the two ends. CDR1 is SEHNR, CDR2 FQNEAQ, per germline (reference sequence). Turning to this clonotype: The target antigen is unknown.

This TCR derives from a girl aged 2-15 years with multiple sclerosis. The chain combines TRBV7-9 with TRBJ2-1, with D perhaps TRBD2 (6 bases). The specimen was blood. The CDR3 coding sequence is TGTGCCAGCACCATAAAGAGGGGCGGGATACAGTTCTTC. Translated, it gives CASTIKRGGIQFF.